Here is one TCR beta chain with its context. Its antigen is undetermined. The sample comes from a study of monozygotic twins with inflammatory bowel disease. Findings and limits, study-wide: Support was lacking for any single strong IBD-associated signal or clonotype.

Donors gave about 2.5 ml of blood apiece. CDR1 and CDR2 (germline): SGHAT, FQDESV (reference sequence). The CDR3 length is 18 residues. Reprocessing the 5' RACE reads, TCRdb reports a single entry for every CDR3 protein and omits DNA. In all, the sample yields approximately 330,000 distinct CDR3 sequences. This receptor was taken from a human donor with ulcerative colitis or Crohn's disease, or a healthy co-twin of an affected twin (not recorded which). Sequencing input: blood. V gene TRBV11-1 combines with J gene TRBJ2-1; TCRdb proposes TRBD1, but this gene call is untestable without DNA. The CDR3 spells CASSLLTRTGLPYNEQFF. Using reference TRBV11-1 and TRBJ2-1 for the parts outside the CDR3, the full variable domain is EAEVAQSPRYKITEKSQAVAFWCDPISGHATLYWYRQILGQGPELLVQFQDESVVDDSQLPKDRFSAERLKGVDSTLKIQPAELGDSAMYLCASSLLTRTGLPYNEQFFGPGTRLTVL.